This T cell receptor (beta chain) was observed in a study of cytomegalovirus exposure and HLA in healthy donors. About the research overall: Earlier findings included some 100 million unique TCR beta sequences obtained from 150 million to 200 million T cells.

The donors were healthy bone marrow donors. The junction had 8 bases not matched to a gene; V was cut back by 8 bases and J by 5 bases. The CDR3 totals 13 residues. Germline CDR1 and CDR2: GTSNPN and SVGIG (reference sequence). With 60 Vbeta and 13 Jbeta primers, the PCR was carried out. Sequencing used immunoSEQ multiplex PCR; TCRdb keeps in-frame clones, though not all of them. This sample's table has 100,000 to 150,000 clones. The origin of this receptor is a woman aged 40-49 years in good health and CMV-seropositive. The genes are TRBV30 and TRBJ2-3; 9 bases match TRBD2. The sequencing sample was made of PBMCs. CDR3 in amino acids: CALSGSYRDTQYF. CDR3 in DNA: TGTGCCCTTAGCGGGAGTTATAGAGATACGCAGTATTTT.